These T cell receptor beta chains were read from a single sample in a study of cytomegalovirus exposure and HLA in healthy donors. Libraries were prepared by immunoSEQ multiplex PCR; TCRdb keeps only in-frame clonotypes and omits some of them. This sample's table reports about 160,000 clones. Sequenced: PBMCs. These receptors were taken from a woman aged 45-65 years in good health and CMV-seronegative. The CDR3 runs from the conserved cysteine through the conserved F or W. Fields, in order: CDR3 protein, CDR3 DNA, D gene, V gene, J gene. A D gene is named only where the DNA matches it firmly.

CDR3aa: CASSLNLASTSGANVLTF
CDR3nt: TGTGCCAGCAGTTTGAACCTAGCTTCTACTTCTGGGGCCAACGTCCTGACTTTC
d_gene: -
v_gene: TRBV28
j_gene: TRBJ2-6

CDR3aa: CASSIEPPGGVDQPQHF
CDR3nt: TGTGCCAGTAGTATAGAACCTCCAGGGGGCGTGGATCAGCCCCAGCATTTT
d_gene: TRBD1
v_gene: TRBV19
j_gene: TRBJ1-5

CDR3aa: CASNLQGTNYGYTF
CDR3nt: TGTGCCAGCAACCTACAGGGAACTAACTATGGCTACACCTTC
d_gene: -
v_gene: TRBV21-1
j_gene: TRBJ1-2

CDR3aa: CASSQPGGGYNEQFF
CDR3nt: TGTGCCAGCAGCCAGCCTGGCGGGGGGTACAATGAGCAGTTCTTC
d_gene: TRBD2
v_gene: TRBV4-2
j_gene: TRBJ2-1

CDR3aa: CASSRGLAGDTGELFF
CDR3nt: TGTGCCAGCAGCCGGGGACTAGCGGGCGACACCGGGGAGCTGTTTTTT
d_gene: TRBD2
v_gene: TRBV11-3
j_gene: TRBJ2-2

CDR3aa: CASSAHSLDEQYF
CDR3nt: TGTGCCAGCAGCGCCCACTCTCTCGACGAGCAGTACTTC
d_gene: -
v_gene: TRBV9
j_gene: TRBJ2-7

CDR3aa: CASSVSSYFNEQFF
CDR3nt: TGTGCCAGCAGCGTAAGTAGTTATTTCAATGAGCAGTTCTTC
d_gene: -
v_gene: TRBV9
j_gene: TRBJ2-1

CDR3aa: CASHGGASRGYTF
CDR3nt: TGTGCCAGCCATGGAGGGGCCTCGCGAGGCTACACCTTC
d_gene: -
v_gene: TRBV2
j_gene: TRBJ1-2

CDR3aa: CASSTSRGDTYEQYF
CDR3nt: TGTGCCAGCTCAACAAGTAGGGGCGACACCTACGAGCAGTACTTC
d_gene: -
v_gene: TRBV18
j_gene: TRBJ2-7

CDR3aa: CASSLNPPGASYNEQFF
CDR3nt: TGTGCCAGCAGCTTAAACCCACCGGGAGCCTCCTACAATGAGCAGTTCTTC
d_gene: -
v_gene: TRBV7-3
j_gene: TRBJ2-1

CDR3aa: CASSYDRNSNQPQHF
CDR3nt: TGTGCCAGCAGCTATGACAGGAATAGCAATCAGCCCCAGCATTTT
d_gene: -
v_gene: TRBV6-5
j_gene: TRBJ1-5

CDR3aa: CASSFLTGRESTEAFF
CDR3nt: TGTGCCAGCAGTTTTCTTACAGGGAGGGAGAGCACTGAAGCTTTCTTT
d_gene: -
v_gene: TRBV27
j_gene: TRBJ1-1

CDR3aa: CASRSSYNEQFF
CDR3nt: TGTGCGAGTCGAAGCTCCTACAATGAGCAGTTCTTC
d_gene: -
v_gene: TRBV6-5
j_gene: TRBJ2-1

CDR3aa: CASSLGWGTGTGELFF
CDR3nt: TGTGCCAGCAGTTTAGGGTGGGGGACAGGCACCGGGGAGCTGTTTTTT
d_gene: TRBD1
v_gene: TRBV27
j_gene: TRBJ2-2

CDR3aa: CASSDLGTGISSSYEQYF
CDR3nt: TGTGCCAGCAGTGATCTCGGGACAGGGATTTCCTCCTCCTACGAGCAGTACTTC
d_gene: TRBD1
v_gene: TRBV25-1
j_gene: TRBJ2-7

CDR3aa: CASSGTGRTGELFF
CDR3nt: TGCGCCAGCAGTGGGACAGGGAGGACCGGGGAGCTGTTTTTT
d_gene: TRBD1
v_gene: TRBV10-2
j_gene: TRBJ2-2

CDR3aa: CASSLGRPSSGNTIYF
CDR3nt: TGTGCCAGCAGCTTGGGCCGCCCGAGCTCTGGAAACACCATATATTTT
d_gene: -
v_gene: TRBV7-3
j_gene: TRBJ1-3

CDR3aa: CAWSKRGSGANVLTF
CDR3nt: TGTGCCTGGAGCAAACGGGGCTCTGGGGCCAACGTCCTGACTTTC
d_gene: -
v_gene: TRBV30
j_gene: TRBJ2-6

CDR3aa: CSGDRVRHNEQFF
CDR3nt: TGCAGTGGGGACAGGGTGAGGCACAATGAGCAGTTCTTC
d_gene: TRBD1
v_gene: TRBV29-1
j_gene: TRBJ2-1

CDR3aa: CASSVDPDGYTF
CDR3nt: TGTGCCAGCAGCGTAGATCCAGATGGCTACACCTTC
d_gene: -
v_gene: TRBV9
j_gene: TRBJ1-2

CDR3aa: CASSPLDRGLRGQPQHF
CDR3nt: TGTGCCAGCTCTCCCCTGGACAGGGGGCTTCGGGGTCAGCCCCAGCATTTT
d_gene: TRBD1
v_gene: TRBV18
j_gene: TRBJ1-5

CDR3aa: CASSPQGSQETQYF
CDR3nt: TGTGCCAGCTCACCACAGGGGTCCCAAGAGACCCAGTACTTC
d_gene: -
v_gene: TRBV18
j_gene: TRBJ2-5

CDR3aa: CASSFSGGPYEQFF
CDR3nt: TGTGCCAGCAGCTTTAGCGGGGGGCCCTATGAGCAGTTCTTC
d_gene: TRBD2
v_gene: TRBV7-9
j_gene: TRBJ2-1

CDR3aa: CASSVDRGYGYTF
CDR3nt: TGTGCCAGCAGCGTGGACAGGGGCTATGGCTACACCTTC
d_gene: TRBD1
v_gene: TRBV6-5
j_gene: TRBJ1-2

CDR3aa: CAIRGSGGNTEAFF
CDR3nt: TGTGCCATCAGAGGCTCGGGGGGGAACACTGAAGCTTTCTTT
d_gene: -
v_gene: TRBV10-3
j_gene: TRBJ1-1

CDR3aa: CASSPPNSPGNTIYF
CDR3nt: TGTGCCAGCTCACCACCTAACAGCCCTGGAAACACCATATATTTT
d_gene: -
v_gene: TRBV18
j_gene: TRBJ1-3

CDR3aa: CASSLRASGNTIYF
CDR3nt: TGCGCCAGCAGCTTGAGAGCCTCTGGAAACACCATATATTTT
d_gene: -
v_gene: TRBV5-1
j_gene: TRBJ1-3

CDR3aa: CASIDRVYGYTF
CDR3nt: TGTGCCAGTATCGACAGGGTGTATGGCTACACCTTC
d_gene: TRBD1
v_gene: TRBV19
j_gene: TRBJ1-2

CDR3aa: CASSQFRSTEAFF
CDR3nt: TGTGCCAGCAGTCAATTTCGTAGCACTGAAGCTTTCTTT
d_gene: -
v_gene: TRBV27
j_gene: TRBJ1-1

CDR3aa: CASSPGTGAYGYTF
CDR3nt: TGTGCCAGCAGTCCCGGGACAGGGGCCTATGGCTACACCTTC
d_gene: TRBD1
v_gene: TRBV28
j_gene: TRBJ1-2

CDR3aa: CATSRGVTSGGNEQFF
CDR3nt: TGTGCCACCAGCAGAGGGGTGACTAGCGGGGGCAATGAGCAGTTCTTC
d_gene: TRBD2
v_gene: TRBV15
j_gene: TRBJ2-1

CDR3aa: CASSDQQGADTQYF
CDR3nt: TGCGCCAGCAGCGACCAACAGGGGGCAGATACGCAGTATTTT
d_gene: TRBD1
v_gene: TRBV5-1
j_gene: TRBJ2-3

CDR3aa: CASSYTDNTEAFF
CDR3nt: TGTGCCAGCAGTTATACAGACAACACTGAAGCTTTCTTT
d_gene: -
v_gene: TRBV28
j_gene: TRBJ1-1

CDR3aa: CASSLGRNTEAFF
CDR3nt: TGTGCCAGCAGCTTGGGCAGAAACACTGAAGCTTTCTTT
d_gene: -
v_gene: TRBV11-3
j_gene: TRBJ1-1

CDR3aa: CASSSRVLGGGNEQFF
CDR3nt: TGTGCCAGCAGCTCCAGGGTCCTCGGGGGGGGCAATGAGCAGTTCTTC
d_gene: TRBD2
v_gene: TRBV13
j_gene: TRBJ2-1

CDR3aa: CATWSLSGGEKLFF
CDR3nt: TGTGCCACCTGGAGTTTATCGGGGGGAGAAAAACTGTTTTTT
d_gene: -
v_gene: TRBV30
j_gene: TRBJ1-4

CDR3aa: CASSWTGTGASYEQYF
CDR3nt: TGCGCCAGCAGCTGGACCGGGACAGGGGCCTCCTACGAGCAGTACTTC
d_gene: TRBD1
v_gene: TRBV5-1
j_gene: TRBJ2-7

CDR3aa: CASNPGGGLREQYF
CDR3nt: TGTGCCAGCAATCCCGGGGGAGGGTTGAGGGAGCAGTACTTC
d_gene: TRBD2
v_gene: TRBV6-5
j_gene: TRBJ2-7

CDR3aa: CASSFIRSDGYTF
CDR3nt: TGTGCCAGCAGCTTTATTAGGAGTGATGGCTACACCTTC
d_gene: -
v_gene: TRBV5-6
j_gene: TRBJ1-2

CDR3aa: CASSLVTENTEAFF
CDR3nt: TGCGCCAGCAGCTTAGTAACAGAGAACACTGAAGCTTTCTTT
d_gene: -
v_gene: TRBV5-1
j_gene: TRBJ1-1

CDR3aa: CASSKRDRSGEKLFF
CDR3nt: TGCGCCAGCAGCAAGAGGGACAGGTCGGGTGAAAAACTGTTTTTT
d_gene: TRBD1
v_gene: TRBV5-1
j_gene: TRBJ1-4

CDR3aa: CASSQDRADYGYTF
CDR3nt: TGCGCCAGCAGCCAGGACAGGGCAGACTATGGCTACACCTTC
d_gene: TRBD1
v_gene: TRBV4-3
j_gene: TRBJ1-2

CDR3aa: CAWSPRTGEVEKLFF
CDR3nt: TGTGCCTGGAGTCCTCGGACAGGGGAGGTTGAAAAACTGTTTTTT
d_gene: TRBD1
v_gene: TRBV30
j_gene: TRBJ1-4

CDR3aa: CASSIRGTAYSNQPQHF
CDR3nt: TGTGCCAGTAGTATCAGGGGGACAGCTTATAGCAATCAGCCCCAGCATTTT
d_gene: TRBD1
v_gene: TRBV19
j_gene: TRBJ1-5

CDR3aa: CASSEATSGGAETQYF
CDR3nt: TGTGCCAGCAGTGAGGCGACTAGCGGGGGGGCAGAGACCCAGTACTTC
d_gene: TRBD2
v_gene: TRBV6-1
j_gene: TRBJ2-5

CDR3aa: CASSTPDREHATNEKLFF
CDR3nt: TGTGCCAGTAGTACCCCGGACAGAGAACATGCAACTAATGAAAAACTGTTTTTT
d_gene: -
v_gene: TRBV19
j_gene: TRBJ1-4

CDR3aa: CAITTGLAGSDEQFF
CDR3nt: TGTGCCATCACCACGGGACTAGCGGGAAGCGATGAGCAGTTCTTC
d_gene: TRBD2
v_gene: TRBV10-3
j_gene: TRBJ2-1

CDR3aa: CASSLRLVGGGELFF
CDR3nt: TGCGCCAGCAGCTTGAGACTAGTTGGAGGCGGGGAGCTGTTTTTT
d_gene: -
v_gene: TRBV5-1
j_gene: TRBJ2-2

CDR3aa: CASSAPGQAYEQYF
CDR3nt: TGTGCCAGCAGCGCCCCGGGACAGGCCTACGAGCAGTACTTC
d_gene: TRBD1
v_gene: TRBV9
j_gene: TRBJ2-7

CDR3aa: CASSLAFGTGRFF
CDR3nt: TGTGCCAGCAGCTTAGCGTTCGGGACAGGGCGGTTCTTC
d_gene: TRBD1
v_gene: TRBV7-8
j_gene: TRBJ2-1

CDR3aa: CASSPPFQQETQYF
CDR3nt: TGTGCCAGCTCACCACCGTTCCAGCAAGAGACCCAGTACTTC
d_gene: -
v_gene: TRBV18
j_gene: TRBJ2-5